The clone carrying this TCR beta chain was observed many times. These data belong to a study of spatial heterogeneity in lung cancer. TCRdb re-analysed the 5' RACE reads in MiXCR, keeping a single row per CDR3 protein. Found here are 48,000 or so distinct CDR3 sequences, under 6% of them singletons; the top ten hold over 8.5%. As for time point: sample taken at primary tumor resection. The sequenced material consisted of unsorted whole RNA from tumor, nontumor lung or frozen PBMC. Deletions cut 1 base from V and 6 bases from J, with 18 bases between. CDR1 DFQATT and CDR2 SNEGSKA come from the germline V gene (reference sequence). The CDR3 consists of 15 residues.

Sample: PBMCs, taken at surgery. This TCR was recovered from a male donor with early-stage non-small cell lung cancer. The chain joins TRBV20-1 to TRBJ2-5, with TRBD2 as a possible D gene (6 bases). This CDR3 reads CSARGSIAASQTQYF. The CDR3 coding sequence is TGCAGTGCTAGAGGCTCGATAGCGGCGAGCCAGACCCAGTACTTC.